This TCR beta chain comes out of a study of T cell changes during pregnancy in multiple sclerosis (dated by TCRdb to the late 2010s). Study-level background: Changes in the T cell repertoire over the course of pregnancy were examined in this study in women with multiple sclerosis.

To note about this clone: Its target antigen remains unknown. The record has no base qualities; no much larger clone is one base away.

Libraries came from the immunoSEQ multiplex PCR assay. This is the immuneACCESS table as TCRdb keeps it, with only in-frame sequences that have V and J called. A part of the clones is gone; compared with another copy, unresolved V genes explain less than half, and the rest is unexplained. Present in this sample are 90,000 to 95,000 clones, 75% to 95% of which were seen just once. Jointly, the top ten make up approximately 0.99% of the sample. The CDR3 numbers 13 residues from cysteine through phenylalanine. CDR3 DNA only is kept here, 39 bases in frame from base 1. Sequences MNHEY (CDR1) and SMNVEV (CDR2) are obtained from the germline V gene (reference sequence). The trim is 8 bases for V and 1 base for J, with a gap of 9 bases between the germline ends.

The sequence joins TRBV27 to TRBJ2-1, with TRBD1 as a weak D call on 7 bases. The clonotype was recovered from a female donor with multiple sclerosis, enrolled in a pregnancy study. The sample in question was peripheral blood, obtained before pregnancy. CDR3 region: CASAGGSYNEQFF. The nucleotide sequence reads TGTGCCAGCGCAGGGGGGTCCTACAATGAGCAGTTCTTC.